What follows are 27 T cell receptor beta chains derived from one specimen sequenced in a study of early T cells in non-severe SARS-CoV-2 infection. MiXCR, run by TCRdb on the 5' RACE reads, gives a single entry per CDR3 protein. The sample holds approximately 56,000 distinct CDR3 sequences, roughly 16% seen once. Sequences were derived from whole blood, sampled at baseline. The source of these receptors is an adult who was a healthcare worker with PCR-confirmed SARS-CoV-2 infection or an uninfected control (not recorded which).

This chain uses TRBV10-2 with TRBJ2-3; tentative D call: TRBD2 (6 bases). The CDR3 spans 15 residues. Trimming left V 1 base short and J 0 bases short, with 8 bases between. Per germline, CDR1 WSHSY and CDR2 SAAADI. CDR3 DNA: TGCGCCAGCAGTGAGTGGGGGGATAGCACAGATACGCAGTATTTT. Protein: CASSEWGDSTDTQYF.

This chain links TRBV5-5 with TRBJ2-7; 8 nucleotides align to TRBD2. J was trimmed by 3 bases and V by 0 bases; bases with no gene match: 5. The length of the CDR3 is 15 residues. CDR1 is SGHKS, CDR2 YYEKEE, per germline (reference sequence). This chain's CDR3 is CASSLGTSPFYEQYF. In nucleotides, the CDR3 is TGTGCCAGCAGCTTGGGGACTAGCCCCTTCTACGAGCAGTACTTC.

This clonotype was counted between two and nine times. The J gene is TRBJ2-1, the V gene TRBV6-2 or TRBV6-3; TRBD2 matches at 12 bases. The CDR3 covers 16 residues. With V trimmed by 6 bases and J by 5 bases, 8 bases remained unmatched. Germline CDR1 and CDR2: MNHEY and SVGEGT. CDR3 sequence reads: CASSPETSGGNNEQFF. The CDR3 coding sequence is TGTGCCAGCAGCCCCGAGACTAGCGGGGGAAACAATGAGCAGTTCTTC.

This clonotype has more than one count but fewer than ten. This rearrangement joins TRBV12-3 or TRBV12-4 to TRBJ2-3; 8 bases match TRBD2. This CDR3 comprises 15 residues. Losses at the gene ends were 1 base for V and 0 bases for J; bases not matched to a gene: 0. This CDR3 reads CASSLGGRSTDTQYF. The CDR3 nucleotides are TGTGCCAGCAGTTTAGGCGGGAGGAGCACAGATACGCAGTATTTT.

The V call is TRBV7-8, the J call TRBJ2-5; D might be TRBD2 (5 bases). The CDR3 loop spans 17 amino acids. V was cut by 2 bases and J by 4 bases, with 20 bases left in between. Germline CDR1 reads SGHVS; CDR2 reads FQNEAQ. CDR3 bases: TGTGCCAGCAGCTTATTTAAGGAGACCGTTGAGGGAGAGACCCAGTACTTC. As protein: CASSLFKETVEGETQYF. Combining the CDR3 with reference TRBV7-8 and TRBJ2-5 gives the whole variable domain GAGVSQSPRYKVAKRGQDVALRCDPISGHVSLFWYQQALGQGPEFLTYFQNEAQLDKSGLPSDRFFAERPEGSVSTLKIQRTQQEDSAVYLCASSLFKETVEGETQYFGPGTRLLVL.

The chain couples TRBV20-1 to TRBJ2-7, with D possibly matching TRBD1 (6 bases). The germline V gene encodes CDR1 DFQATT and CDR2 SNEGSKA (reference sequence). The CDR3 has 12 amino acids. V gave up 4 bases and J gave up 2 bases, with 9 bases separating them. The CDR3 DNA reads TGCAGTGCTAACCGGGACACCTACGAGCAGTACTTC. It is translated as CSANRDTYEQYF.

The chain is built from TRBV6-6 and TRBJ1-2, with D possibly matching TRBD1 (5 bases). CDR1 is MNHNY and CDR2 is SVGAGI in the germline V gene (reference sequence). The length of the CDR3 is 16 residues. V was trimmed by 6 bases and J by 1 base, leaving 18 bases between them. The CDR3 nucleotides read TGTGCCAGCAGGGAAACGGAGACAGATAATAACTATGGCTACACCTTC. It translates to CASRETETDNNYGYTF.

This clonotype was seen at least ten times. The chain links TRBV9 to TRBJ1-3, with D perhaps matching TRBD1 (5 bases). V lost 4 bases and J 1 base, leaving 15 bases between the germline ends. From germline, CDR1 is SGDLS and CDR2 YYNGEE. This CDR3 is 16 amino acids long. The chain's CDR3 is CASSPEGRQSGNTIYF. Here the CDR3 DNA reads TGTGCCAGCAGCCCCGAGGGACGGCAGTCTGGAAACACCATATATTTT.

This clonotype was observed at least ten times. This rearrangement joins TRBV4-2 to TRBJ2-7; 7 bases are shared with TRBD1. The length of the CDR3 is 14 residues. The V gene end was trimmed by 4 bases and the J gene end by 2 bases; junction bases not matched to a gene: 5. Germline V gene data show CDR1 as LGHNA and CDR2 as YNFKEQ. The DNA of the CDR3 is TGTGCCAGCAGCCCTCGACAGGGAACCTACGAGCAGTACTTC. Encoded protein: CASSPRQGTYEQYF.

This clonotype came up a few times. V usage is TRBV4-2 and J usage is TRBJ1-1; D is undetermined. The V gene lost 3 bases and the J gene lost 8 bases, with 22 bases spanning the gap. CDR1 LGHNA and CDR2 YNFKEQ come from the germline V gene. The CDR3 loop spans 16 amino acids. The CDR3 is CASSHPSSEGITEAFF. As DNA, the CDR3 is TGTGCCAGCAGCCACCCCTCTTCGGAAGGGATTACAGAAGCTTTCTTT.

This clonotype is medium-sized within its sample. This chain links TRBV3-1 with TRBJ2-1; a weak D match, TRBD2 (6 bases). The CDR3 is made up of 13 amino acids. V lost 0 bases and J lost 11, with 11 bases in between. Germline assignment: CDR1 LGHDT and CDR2 YNNKEL (reference sequence). The chain's CDR3 is CASSQDRGLKQFF. Written as DNA, the CDR3 is TGTGCCAGCAGCCAAGATAGGGGACTCAAGCAGTTCTTC.

There are many counts of this clonotype. The chain has TRBV28 and TRBJ2-2; tentative D call: TRBD2 (6 bases). CDR1 is MDHEN, CDR2 SYDVKM, per germline. Between the trimmed V and J ends, which lost 6 bases and 5 bases, there was a span of 19 bases. The CDR3 runs 16 residues. The CDR3 nucleotides read TGTGCCAGCAGGCGAGCGCGGGAAAGTCCGACCGGGGAGCTGTTTTTT. It codes for CASRRARESPTGELFF.

The gene calls are TRBV12-3 or TRBV12-4 and TRBJ1-1; the D is unclear. This CDR3 spans 13 amino acids. The V and J ends lost 3 bases and 5 bases respectively, with 10 bases between them. The chain's CDR3 is CASSFTPITEAFF. The CDR3 bases are TGTGCCAGCAGTTTTACACCCATTACTGAAGCTTTCTTT.

This clonotype was detected many times. The chain recombines TRBV6-1 with TRBJ2-5; TRBD2 aligns across 8 bases. The CDR3 contains 15 residues. Per the germline V gene, CDR1 is MNHNS and CDR2 is SASEGT. The J segment lost 5 bases and the V segment lost 2 bases, leaving 7 bases of the junction unmatched. CDR3 DNA sequence: TGTGCCAGCAGTGAAACAGCGGGAGAGGTGGAGACCCAGTACTTC. It is translated as CASSETAGEVETQYF.

In this sample, this clonotype turned up a few times. This chain joins TRBV9 and TRBJ2-1, with D hard to call. This CDR3 contains 15 residues. From germline, CDR1 is SGDLS and CDR2 YYNGEE. Trimming left V 0 bases short and J 9 bases short, with 16 bases between. The CDR3 sequence is CASSVEPQPHREQFF. CDR3 DNA: TGTGCCAGCAGCGTAGAGCCCCAACCTCATCGTGAGCAGTTCTTC.

The rearrangement uses TRBV11-2 and TRBJ2-5, with TRBD2 as a possible D gene (5 bases). CDR3 length: 14 amino acids. Germline CDR1 is SGHAT and CDR2 is FQNNGV. V was cut by 4 bases and J by 5 bases, with 14 bases left in between. For the CDR3, the DNA is TGTGCCAGCAGCTCGACCGCGCCGGGGGAGACCCAGTACTTC. Translated: CASSSTAPGETQYF.

This chain links TRBV27 with TRBJ2-7; D possibly matches TRBD1 or TRBD2 (5 bases each). CDR1 is MNHEY, CDR2 SMNVEV, per germline (reference sequence). The CDR3 is made up of 11 amino acids. V was clipped by 7 bases and J by 5 bases, with 9 bases between them. The CDR3 sequence: CASIWGNEQYF. CDR3 bases: TGTGCCAGCATCTGGGGGAACGAGCAGTACTTC.

The CDR3 DNA reads as TGCGCCTGCGCCGGTGCCACGGAGACCCAGTACTTC. Protein product: CACAGATETQYF. The chain joins TRBV5-1 to TRBJ2-5; no clear D gene. Trimming removed 10 bases at V and 5 bases at J, with 15 bases between. The CDR3 is 12 amino acids. Germline V lookup: CDR1 SGHRS, CDR2 YFSETQ. Looking up the rest from reference TRBV5-1 and TRBJ2-5 gives the full variable domain: KAGVTQTPRYLIKTRGQQVTLSCSPISGHRSVSWYQQTPGQGLQFLFEYFSETQRNKGNFPGRFSGRQFSNSRSEMNVSTLELGDSALYLCACAGATETQYFGPGTRLLVL.

This clonotype was detected many times. The chain joins TRBV14 to TRBJ2-1; unclear D gene. Germline-derived CDR1 and CDR2 are SGHDN and FVKESK. Trimming shortened V by 0 bases and J by 4 bases, and 10 bases separated the two germline ends. The CDR3 consists of 15 residues. CDR3 region: CASSQDGRYYNEQFF. CDR3 coding DNA: TGTGCCAGCAGCCAAGACGGGCGGTATTACAATGAGCAGTTCTTC.

This clonotype was found many times. The V gene is TRBV12-3 or TRBV12-4, the J gene TRBJ1-1, with D possibly matching TRBD1 (6 bases). Trimming pared 6 bases from V and 5 bases from J, leaving 10 bases between. The CDR3 has 12 amino acids. The CDR3 DNA follows: TGTGCCAGCAGCCATAGGGGGACTGAAGCTTTCTTT. Its protein product is CASSHRGTEAFF.

This chain links TRBV29-1 with TRBJ2-7; 7 bases are a match to TRBD1. Germline V gives CDR1 SQVTM, CDR2 ANQGSEA. The CDR3 runs to 12 residues. V lost 5 bases, J lost 3 bases, and 4 bases stayed unmatched. CDR3: CSVRGQIYEQYF. Written as DNA, the CDR3 is TGCAGCGTTAGGGGACAGATCTACGAGCAGTACTTC.

This clonotype turned up a few times. This chain links TRBV6-6 with TRBJ1-1; D ambiguous. Germline CDR1 and CDR2: MNHNY and SVGAGI (reference sequence). This CDR3 has 11 residues. Between the trimmed V and J ends, which lost 7 bases and 4 bases, there was a span of 7 bases. The CDR3 sequence: CASKAGTEAFF. The CDR3 DNA reads as TGTGCCAGCAAAGCAGGCACTGAAGCTTTCTTT.

This clonotype was picked up a small number of times. This chain connects TRBV5-1 to TRBJ1-1; no clear D gene. V was clipped by 1 base and J by 6 bases, with 10 bases between them. The CDR3 is 13 residues long. The germline gives CDR1 SGHRS, CDR2 YFSETQ. CDR3 sequence: CASSLSEASEAFF. The CDR3 nucleotides are TGCGCCAGCAGCTTGTCAGAAGCGTCTGAAGCTTTCTTT.

The chain recombines TRBV12-3 or TRBV12-4 with TRBJ2-1; 9 bases are shared with TRBD1. The CDR3 sequence is 19 residues long. With V trimmed by 7 bases and J by 5 bases, 21 bases remained unmatched. The CDR3 protein is CASTPNWDGWGQGNNEQFF. The CDR3 bases are TGTGCCAGCACCCCGAATTGGGATGGATGGGGACAGGGTAACAATGAGCAGTTCTTC.

This clonotype was detected a few times. The V and J genes are TRBV19 and TRBJ2-7; TRBD1 matches 7 bases. With V trimmed by 4 bases and J by 1 base, 4 bases remained unmatched. Germline CDR1 LNHDA, CDR2 SQIVND (reference sequence). The CDR3 loop spans 14 amino acids. CDR3 protein: CASSTQTGSYEQYF. CDR3 coding DNA: TGTGCCAGTAGTACCCAGACAGGGTCCTACGAGCAGTACTTC. Filled out from reference TRBV19 and TRBJ2-7, the complete variable domain reads DGGITQSPKYLFRKEGQNVTLSCEQNLNHDAMYWYRQDPGQGLRLIYYSQIVNDFQKGDIAEGYSVSREKKESFPLTVTSAQKNPTAFYLCASSTQTGSYEQYFGPGTRLTVT.

This clonotype was detected a few times. The J gene is TRBJ2-6, the V gene TRBV5-6, with D uncertain. V gave up 1 base and J gave up 0 bases, with 5 bases separating them. There are 15 residues in the CDR3. Looked up from germline, CDR1 is SGHDT and CDR2 is YYEEEE. DNA of the CDR3: TGTGCCAGCAGCTTGTTCAGCTCTGGGGCCAACGTCCTGACTTTC. This codes for CASSLFSSGANVLTF.

The chain couples TRBV2 to TRBJ1-6; TRBD1 matches at 8 bases. The CDR3 is 15 amino acids. Losses at the gene ends were 8 bases for V and 7 bases for J; bases not matched to a gene: 10. Germline V gene data show CDR1 as SNHLY and CDR2 as FYNNEI. Here the CDR3 reads CASGETGAGNSPLHF. CDR3 coding DNA: TGTGCCAGCGGAGAGACAGGGGCAGGGAATTCACCCCTCCACTTT.